This T cell receptor (beta chain) was sequenced for a study of cytomegalovirus exposure and HLA in healthy donors. Study-level points and caveats: Presence/absence analyses treated sequencing depth as roughly uniform across donors.

The study ran its PCR with 60 Vbeta and 13 Jbeta primers. Sequencing was performed with immunoSEQ multiplex PCR; in TCRdb, only in-frame clones are kept and a portion is missing. This table holds tens of thousands of clones, 70% to 85% found once. With respect to this clone: The target antigen is unknown.

CDR3 length: 15 residues. CDR1 is SGHRS and CDR2 is YFSETQ in the germline V gene. J was trimmed by 8 bases and V by 3 bases; bases with no gene match: 11. Sequencing was carried out using PBMCs. This receptor was taken from a woman under 40 in good health and CMV-seronegative. V usage is TRBV5-1 and J usage is TRBJ2-7; 10 bases fit TRBD1. The CDR3 spells CASSWGGTGAPKQYV. In DNA, the CDR3 is TGCGCCAGCAGCTGGGGGGGGACAGGGGCCCCCAAGCAGTACGTC.